The 3 T cell receptor beta chains below all came from one sample that was sequenced in a study of blood T cells in healthy people across ages. A sample-barcoded 5' primer and a J-beta primer mix were used in a second PCR of roughly 6 to 11 cycles. TCRdb independently ran MiXCR on the 5' RACE reads; one entry per CDR3 protein. In the table there are about 680,000 distinct CDR3 sequences, 49% of which are singletons. Sequencing was done on a sample of blood. All receptors derive from a woman aged 55-69 years in good health.

A few counts support this clonotype. The chain is built from TRBV20-1 and TRBJ2-1; TRBD1 aligns across 8 bases. The CDR3 contains 15 residues. Germline V gives CDR1 DFQATT, CDR2 SNEGSKA (reference sequence). J was trimmed by 7 bases and V by 5 bases; bases with no gene match: 13. The chain's CDR3 is CSAGGGQGRWNEQFF. DNA of the CDR3: TGCAGTGCTGGGGGAGGACAGGGACGTTGGAATGAGCAGTTCTTC.

The chain has TRBV7-9 and TRBJ2-2, with 9 bases aligning to TRBD1. The CDR3 spans 15 residues. Germline CDR1 is SEHNR and CDR2 is FQNEAQ (reference sequence). The V and J ends lost 4 bases and 6 bases, in that order; junction bases with no gene match: 6. CDR3 nucleotide sequence: TGTGCCAGCAGCTGGGGGACAGGGTCGCCCGGGGAGCTGTTTTTT. Protein product: CASSWGTGSPGELFF.

The V gene is TRBV12-3 or TRBV12-4, the J gene TRBJ1-1; D remains ambiguous. Trimming removed 8 bases from V and 3 bases from J, with 4 bases in between. The CDR3 length is 10 residues. The CDR3 reads CASQYTEAFF. The CDR3 nucleotides read TGTGCCAGCCAGTACACTGAAGCTTTCTTT.